The T cell receptor beta chain described here comes from a study of T-cell memory formation after mild COVID-19 (dated by TCRdb to the early 2020s). Regarding the complete study: TCR sequence clusters from the two donors were largely donor specific. Longitudinal TCRalpha and TCRbeta repertoire sequencing tracked T-cell clones expanding and contracting after mild COVID-19 in a couple of donors. The cohort was made up of two young adult volunteers, one female and one male, who were previously healthy.

The investigation overall reported the following: Only a couple of mild cases were covered in the study, and larger cohorts including severe cases with pre-infection samples were considered necessary. Contracting CD4+ clones turned up mainly in the CM and EM memory subsets, whereas EMRA was where CD8+ clones were enriched. SARS-CoV-2 specificity was not confirmed for the second-wave clones peaking on day 37. Some responding clones were detected in pre-infection memory, which suggested that pre-existing cross-reactive memory T cells had joined the SARS-CoV-2 response. Clones contracting from day 15 to 85 had balanced CD4/CD8 phenotypes, while a second wave expanding from day 15 to 37 was biased towards CD4+.

Ficoll-Paque density gradient centrifugation was used to isolate PBMCs. At least ten counts were recorded for this clonotype. Its recognized antigen is unknown. A junction end diverges from the germline sequence, so it may reflect a read error. The CDR3 runs 13 amino acids, cysteine and phenylalanine included. This entry keeps only the CDR3 DNA: 39 bases, framed from base 1. The germline V gene encodes CDR1 SSHAT and CDR2 FNYEAQ (reference sequence). The reads were generated on an Illumina NovaSeq 6000. TCRalpha and TCRbeta cDNA libraries were built by 5'RACE with constant-segment primers, adding sample barcodes and unique molecular identifiers. RNA was extracted from every sample with Trizol reagent. The libraries were amplified in two PCR steps, and the second step added a second sample barcode and Illumina TruSeq adapters. Libraries were sequenced on an Illumina NovaSeq with 2 x 150 bp paired-end reads. On the study's bioinformatics: With migec v1.2.7, reads were demultiplexed and then collapsed into UMI-guided consensus sequences. Using mixcr v2.1.11, UMI consensuses were aligned to TRA and TRB V and J templates and then assembled into clonotypes. Clonotypes were classified as expanded or contracted when called significant by both edgeR and NoisET, with noise models trained on biological replicates. For edgeR calls, a false discovery rate-adjusted p below 0.01 and a log2 fold-change threshold of 1 were applied. As an exploratory analysis of dynamics, PCA with hierarchical clustering was applied to max-normalized trajectories of the 1000 most abundant clonotypes. The CD4 or CD8 phenotype of responding clones was assigned using the separately sequenced CD4+ and CD8+ repertoires. TCRdb reprocessing: public reads trimmed at Q25 with fastp, clones called with MiXCR, in-frame beta chains kept. Each entry merges the rows of one CDR3 protein and shows their most common DNA and genes. It is TCRdb's table, rather than the study itself, that gives the V and J calls and clone size. For this sample there are approximately 430,000 distinct CDR3 sequences; more than 20% appear just once. The ten largest clones represent around 14% of the sample.

The source is an adult woman who had mild COVID-19 (a few samples of this study predate the infection). The sample titles of this study are shuffled in the database, so cell type and time point are left out; the donor was told from shared clones. Recombination connected TRBV7-7 to TRBJ2-1, with the D call perhaps TRBD1 or TRBD2, as 5 bases match in each case. The sample was PBMCs or a T cell subset sorted from them (not recorded which). Read as DNA, the sequence is TGTGCTAGCAGCTTAGCGCCCAGGGATGAGCAGTTCTTC. Translated, it gives CASSLAPRDEQFF. This CDR3, with the reference TRBV7-7 and TRBJ2-1 proteins standing in past its ends, gives the full variable domain GAGVSQSPRYKVTKRGQDVTLRCDPISSHATLYWYQQALGQGPEFLTYFNYEAQPDKSGLPSDRFSAERPEGSISTLTIQRTEQRDSAMYRCASSLAPRDEQFFGPGTRLTVL.